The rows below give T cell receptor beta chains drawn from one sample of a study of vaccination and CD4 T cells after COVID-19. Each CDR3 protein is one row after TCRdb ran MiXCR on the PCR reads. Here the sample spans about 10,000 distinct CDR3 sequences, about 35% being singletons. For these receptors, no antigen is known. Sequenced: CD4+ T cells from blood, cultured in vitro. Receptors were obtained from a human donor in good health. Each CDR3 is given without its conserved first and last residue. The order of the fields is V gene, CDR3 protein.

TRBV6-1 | ASSNIINGTAPARYT
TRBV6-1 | ASSEPGASEKLF
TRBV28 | ATPGNEGTDTQY
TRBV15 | ATSRDGQAHSGNTIY
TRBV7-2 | ASSRTDYSNQPQH
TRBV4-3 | ASSQDRGQPQH
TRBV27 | ASSSPGNYGYT
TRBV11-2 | ASSKTGNPYNEQF
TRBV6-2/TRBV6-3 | ASSSLARQY
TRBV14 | ASSQVRLAGVADTQY
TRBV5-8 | AGERGRDNEQF
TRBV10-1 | ASSERDHSYEQY
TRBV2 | ASWGTGMNTEAF
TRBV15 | ATSRDPKTTNYGYT
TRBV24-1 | ATSDTKWTANTGELF
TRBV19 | ASSSQLNTEAF
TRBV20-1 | SALRLLETQY
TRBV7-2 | ASSLASGTRGGRNEQF
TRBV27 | ASSFASYTEAF
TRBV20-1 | SARDRGAGPKF
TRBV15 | ATSRDLVRDGYT
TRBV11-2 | ASSPPLGGIHNEQF
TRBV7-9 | ASSAPLRGGELF
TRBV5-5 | ASSSQLDGTGYT
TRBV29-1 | SVPRGDYNNEQF
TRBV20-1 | SARDRDEKLF